The TCR beta chain under discussion was sequenced for a study of tumor-infiltrating lymphocytes in primary liver carcinoma (dated by TCRdb to about 2017). In terms of the full investigation: Between November 2015 and 2016, several patients in China with histopathologically diagnosed primary liver carcinoma had surgical resection. Of the five patients (three men and two women, aged 30 to 69 years), four had hepatocellular carcinoma and one had combined HCC and intrahepatic cholangiocarcinoma. The five patients had tumors staged T1-T3 N0M0, with maximum diameters ranging from about 4 to 11 cm. Each sample produced roughly 3.65 to 7.5 million productive TCRbeta reads, and read depth showed no significant difference between tissue types. Across five regions of each liver tumor, along with adjacent normal tissue and blood, the study brought together TCRbeta repertoire sequencing, expression microarrays and whole-exome sequencing. A total of approximately 35 specimens from 5 patients, comprising 25 or so tumor regions, 5 adjacent noncancerous liver tissues and 5 peripheral blood samples, were covered by TCRbeta repertoire sequencing. Reproducibility between technical replicate repertoires was high, with correlation coefficients above 0.98 and mean shared-clone rates approximately 0.91. Findings and caveats that apply to the study as a whole: Pairs of tumor regions showed greater repertoire overlap (mean about 36%) than tumor-adjacent pairs (about 17%) or tumor-blood pairs (around 15%), which is consistent with antigen-driven expansion. Bulk unsorted samples precluded comparing CD4+ and CD8+ T cell repertoires. The top 250 clones accounted for a significantly greater share of the repertoire in tumors than in blood (p = 0.039). With just a few patients in the study, the authors point out that the findings should be validated in a larger study. Only the TCR beta chain was sequenced, so true repertoire diversity is likely underestimated because unpaired alpha chains were not captured.

RNA from unsorted whole blood was extracted with TRIzol reagent, and germline DNA was obtained with the DNeasy Blood & Tissue kit. Chronic HBV infection was present in the patients, and the patients were treatment-naive at sampling. Before surgery, four milliliters of peripheral blood were collected into K2EDTA tubes. By sample share, this clonotype is medium-sized (0.01 to 0.1%). The antigen this receptor binds is unknown. No base qualities exist here, and no much larger clone lies one base off it. TCRbeta-specific cDNA was reverse-transcribed from around 0.45 ug total RNA using a constant-region primer and ProtoScript II reverse transcriptase. Three nested multiplex PCR rounds, following a slightly modified ARM-PCR procedure, were used to build the TCRbeta libraries. Each of the first two PCR rounds ran for around 11 cycles and used multiplex TRBV1-TRBV30 forward primers together with a Cbeta reverse primer. Sample barcodes and Illumina adapters were added in a final 25-cycle PCR using Deep VentR polymerase. Amplicons of 200-500 bp were gel-purified with a QIAquick gel extraction kit before sequencing. TCRbeta amplicons were sequenced on an Illumina HiSeq 2500 with 250-bp paired-end reads. On the authors' methods: Reads were quality-trimmed with Trimmomatic v0.33, and paired reads were merged with FLASH v1.2.11 to recover full CDR3 sequences. V, D and J germline segments were assigned to the rearranged TCRbeta sequences using MiGEC v1.2.1b. Clonotype statistics and Shannon-Wiener diversity indices were computed with VDJtools v1.0.0. To reduce sampling bias, subsequent analyses other than the diversity analysis used only the 250 most abundant clonotypes in each sample. TCRdb applied fastp at Q25 and MiXCR to the public reads, then kept only in-frame beta chains. Identical CDR3 protein sequences are pooled into one entry, listed with their most common genes and DNA. These V and J calls originate from TCRdb's pipeline instead of the authors' own analysis. The sample yields 310,000 or so distinct CDR3 sequences; about 50% were counted once. The ten biggest clones cover more than 15% of the sample.

Reading from cysteine to phenylalanine, the CDR3 counts 13 amino acids. Here the CDR3 DNA is all that survives: 39 bases in frame from base 1. Taken from the germline V gene, the CDR1 and CDR2 loops are SQVTM and ANQGSEA. V drops 0 bases and J drops 4 bases, leaving 9 bases in between. This TCR was sampled from a woman in her twenties or thirties with primary liver carcinoma and hepatitis B virus infection. The chain couples TRBV29-1 to TRBJ1-1, with no reliable assignment of the D segment. Material for sequencing was peripheral blood. The nucleotide sequence reads TGCAGCGTTGAAGATCGGCGGAGCACTGAAGCTTTCTTT. Its coded protein is CSVEDRRSTEAFF.